A selection of T cell receptor beta chains follows, all from one sample in a study of T cell repertoires in urothelial bladder cancer. The table came from immunoSEQ multiplex PCR; TCRdb's copy has only in-frame clones and leaves some out. This sample yields hundreds of clones, of which about 65% are seen a single time; roughly 25% belongs to the top ten. Sequencing was done on a sample of tumor-infiltrating cells from bladder cancer. These receptors all come from a human donor with urothelial carcinoma. Each CDR3 is given with its conserved first and last residue. The order of the fields is D gene, clone size, V gene, J gene, CDR3 length, CDR3 protein, CDR3 DNA. A D gene is named only where the DNA matches it firmly. The listing skips clone size in some rows; elsewhere it reads once, few, many or a size class.

D: TRBD2
size: .
V: TRBV27
J: TRBJ2-3
length: 16
CDR3: CASSRRLADSTDTQYF
DNA: TGTGCCAGCAGTCGCCGACTAGCGGATAGCACAGATACGCAGTATTTT

D: .
size: .
V: TRBV5-5
J: TRBJ2-7
length: 16
CDR3: CASSFGLSTGSYEQYF
DNA: TGTGCCAGCAGCTTTGGTTTATCAACGGGCTCCTACGAGCAGTACTTC

D: TRBD2
size: .
V: TRBV6-1
J: TRBJ2-3
length: 17
CDR3: CASSEPRTSGTTDTQYF
DNA: TGTGCCAGCAGTGAACCCCGGACTAGCGGAACCACAGATACGCAGTATTTT

D: TRBD1
size: .
V: TRBV25-1
J: TRBJ2-4
length: 11
CDR3: CASSDGTDQYF
DNA: TGTGCCAGCAGTGATGGGACAGATCAGTACTTC

D: .
size: .
V: TRBV21-1
J: TRBJ2-4
length: 17
CDR3: CASSRQLLQQRKNIQYF
DNA: TGTGCCAGCAGTCGACAACTACTACAGCAAAGAAAAAACATTCAGTACTTC

D: .
size: .
V: TRBV5-1
J: TRBJ2-2
length: 16
CDR3: CASSLPGTPNTGELFF
DNA: TGCGCCAGCAGCTTGCCCGGGACACCGAACACCGGGGAGCTGTTTTTT

D: .
size: .
V: TRBV6-6
J: TRBJ1-5
length: 14
CDR3: CASSWDIRNQPQHF
DNA: TGTGCCAGCAGTTGGGATATTCGAAATCAGCCCCAGCATTTT

D: .
size: few
V: TRBV28
J: TRBJ2-3
length: 14
CDR3: CASSLGGPTDTQYF
DNA: TGTGCCAGCAGTTTGGGCGGGCCCACAGATACGCAGTATTTT

D: TRBD1
size: .
V: TRBV6-1
J: TRBJ2-2
length: 17
CDR3: CASSEYVTGQNTGELFF
DNA: TGTGCCAGCAGTGAATATGTGACAGGGCAAAACACCGGGGAGCTGTTTTTT

D: .
size: .
V: TRBV7-9
J: TRBJ1-2
length: 13
CDR3: CASSLAAGDGYTF
DNA: TGTGCCAGCAGCTTAGCGGCGGGGGATGGCTACACCTTC

D: .
size: .
V: TRBV7-2
J: TRBJ2-3
length: 13
CDR3: CASSLQATDTQYF
DNA: TGTGCCAGCAGCTTACAGGCCACAGATACGCAGTATTTT

D: .
size: .
V: TRBV2
J: TRBJ2-3
length: 14
CDR3: CASSSQGGTDTQYF
DNA: TGTGCCAGCAGTTCACAGGGGGGGACAGATACGCAGTATTTT

D: .
size: .
V: TRBV19
J: TRBJ1-1
length: 13
CDR3: CASSIELNTEAFF
DNA: TGTGCCAGTAGTATTGAGTTGAACACTGAAGCTTTCTTT

D: .
size: .
V: TRBV19
J: TRBJ1-5
length: 13
CDR3: CASSMGGGQPQHF
DNA: TGTGCCAGTAGTATGGGAGGGGGGCAGCCCCAGCATTTT

D: .
size: few
V: TRBV2
J: TRBJ1-5
length: 12
CDR3: CASKGDGQPQHF
DNA: TGTGCGAGCAAAGGAGACGGTCAGCCCCAGCATTTT

D: .
size: .
V: TRBV18
J: TRBJ1-3
length: 13
CDR3: CASSRDIGNTIYF
DNA: TGTGCCAGCTCACGGGACATCGGAAACACCATATATTTT

D: .
size: .
V: TRBV29-1
J: TRBJ1-2
length: 11
CDR3: CSVGESYGYTF
DNA: TGCAGCGTTGGGGAGAGCTATGGCTACACCTTC

D: TRBD1
size: .
V: TRBV2
J: TRBJ1-1
length: 14
CDR3: CASRGGTGYTEAFF
DNA: TGTGCCAGCAGGGGAGGGACAGGTTACACTGAAGCTTTCTTT